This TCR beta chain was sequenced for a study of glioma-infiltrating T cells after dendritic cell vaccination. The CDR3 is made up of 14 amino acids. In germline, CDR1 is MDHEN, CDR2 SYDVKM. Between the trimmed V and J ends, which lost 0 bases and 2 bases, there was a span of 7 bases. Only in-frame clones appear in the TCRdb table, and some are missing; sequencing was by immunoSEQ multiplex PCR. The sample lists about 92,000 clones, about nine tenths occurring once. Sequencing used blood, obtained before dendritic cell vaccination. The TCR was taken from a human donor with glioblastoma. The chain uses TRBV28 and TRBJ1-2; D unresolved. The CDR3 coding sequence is TGTGCCAGCAGTTTATGGGGAGAGAACTATGGCTACACCTTC. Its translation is CASSLWGENYGYTF.